The text below deals with one T cell receptor (beta chain). Its matching antigen is unknown. The PCR ran on 60 Vbeta and 13 Jbeta primers. Only in-frame clones appear in the TCRdb table, and some are missing; sequencing was by immunoSEQ multiplex PCR. The data hold 110,000 to 150,000 clones, with roughly 83% observed a single time. The data are from a study of cytomegalovirus exposure and HLA in healthy donors. J was trimmed by 5 bases and V by 6 bases; bases with no gene match: 5. The germline gives CDR1 SQVTM, CDR2 ANQGSEA. The CDR3 is 13 amino acids. Study conclusions and caveats: A later analysis showed HLA-associated TCR beta chains outstripping equally common others in clonal expansion.

The clonotype originates from a man aged 35-49 years in good health and CMV-seropositive. The sequenced sample was PBMCs. The chain couples TRBV29-1 to TRBJ1-5, with TRBD1 matching over 9 bases. The CDR3 here is CSVGRDRDQPQHF. The CDR3 coding sequence is TGCAGCGTGGGGCGGGACAGGGATCAGCCCCAGCATTTT. The full variable domain, with the rest looked up from reference TRBV29-1 and TRBJ1-5, is SAVISQKPSRDICQRGTSLTIQCQVDSQVTMMFWYRQQPGQSLTLIATANQGSEATYESGFVIDKFPISRPNLTFSTLTVSNMSPEDSSIYLCSVGRDRDQPQHFGDGTRLSIL.